These T cell receptor beta chains were read from a single sample in a study of shared clonotypes between healthy human individuals. Repertoires were generated with immunoSEQ multiplex PCR, while TCRdb's copy carries only in-frame clones and drops some. The sample has about 2 million clones, 85% to 95% seen once. The sample taken for sequencing was naive CD4+ T cells sorted from blood. The receptors were gathered from a young man in good health. The CDR3 runs from the conserved cysteine through the conserved F or W. The D gene is left open where the match is weak. Part of the rows lack a size; the others show once, few, many or a class for expanded clones.

v_call	clone_size	j_call	d_call	cdr3_nt	cdr3_aa
TRBV5-1	NA	TRBJ1-4	NA	TGCGCCAGCAGCTTGGAGTCAGGCACTGGGTATGAAAAACTGTTTTTT	CASSLESGTGYEKLFF
TRBV19	NA	TRBJ1-5	NA	TGTGCCAGTAGTATAACAGGGACGGTAGGCAATCAGCCCCAGCATTTT	CASSITGTVGNQPQHF
TRBV29-1	NA	TRBJ2-3	TRBD2	TGCAGCGCTTCACCTAGCGGGAGTTCAGATACGCAGTATTTT	CSASPSGSSDTQYF
TRBV5-8	NA	TRBJ1-5	NA	TGTGCCAGCAGCTTGGGACGGGGTAATCAGCCCCAGCATTTT	CASSLGRGNQPQHF
TRBV7-2	once	TRBJ2-2	TRBD2	TGTGCCAGCAGCTTAATTCTCCCTAGCGGGAGTGCCGGGGAGCTGTTTTTT	CASSLILPSGSAGELFF
TRBV6-5	NA	TRBJ2-7	TRBD2	TGTGCCAGCTCCCTAGCGGGGGACTACGAGCAGTACTTC	CASSLAGDYEQYF
TRBV27	NA	TRBJ1-1	NA	TGTGCCAGCAGATTGAGGGAAAATGGTGAAGCTTTCTTT	CASRLRENGEAFF
TRBV7-9	NA	TRBJ1-1	NA	TGTGCCAGCAGCTTAGCGGGGACCTCGAACACTGAAGCTTTCTTT	CASSLAGTSNTEAFF
TRBV7-6	NA	TRBJ1-1	TRBD1	TGTGCCAGCAGCTTAGGGCAGACAGGGGTGAACACTGAAGCTTTCTTT	CASSLGQTGVNTEAFF
TRBV19	NA	TRBJ1-5	TRBD1	TGTGCCAGTAGTCCTCGGACAGGGAATAGCAATCAGCCCCAGCATTTT	CASSPRTGNSNQPQHF
TRBV5-4	NA	TRBJ2-7	NA	TGTGCCAGCAGCTTAGCCGGGGGCGCTTACGAGCAGTACTTC	CASSLAGGAYEQYF
TRBV2	NA	TRBJ2-1	NA	TGTGCCAGCAGCCGCATTTTGGACGAGCAGTTCTTC	CASSRILDEQFF
TRBV2	NA	TRBJ2-3	TRBD1	TGTGCCAGCAAGGGGGCAGGGGTAGTTACAGATACGCAGTATTTT	CASKGAGVVTDTQYF
TRBV7-2	NA	TRBJ1-2	NA	TGTGCCAGCAGCATACAGGGTTATGGCTACACCTTC	CASSIQGYGYTF
TRBV9	NA	TRBJ1-1	NA	TGTGCCAGCAGCACCTGGGACATCGTCTGGGGGGATGAAGCTTTCTTT	CASSTWDIVWGDEAFF
TRBV11-2	NA	TRBJ2-7	TRBD2	TGTGCCAGCAGCCCACGGACTAGCACTTCCTACGAGCAGTACTTC	CASSPRTSTSYEQYF
TRBV29-1	NA	TRBJ1-1	NA	TGCAGCGCGCTGGGGAACACTGAAGCTTTCTTT	CSALGNTEAFF
TRBV5-1	NA	TRBJ2-1	NA	TGCGCCAGCAGCTTGGAAGCCAGCGAAAATGAGCAGTTCTTC	CASSLEASENEQFF